These 21 T cell receptor beta chains came from one sample sequenced in a study of identical twins. TCRdb re-called the 5' RACE reads with MiXCR, one entry per CDR3 protein. The repertoire holds a few hundred thousand distinct CDR3 sequences, with around 15% as singletons. The sample was also linked to a second study, of yellow fever vaccine responses in identical twins.

Sequencing input: CD4+ T cells sorted from blood. The receptors come from a woman aged 18-30 years in good health.

The chain recombines TRBV11-2 with TRBJ2-3; TRBD2 matches 9 bases. The germline V gene has CDR1 SGHAT and CDR2 FQNNGV. V dropped 1 base and J dropped 4; count of bases not matched to a gene: 15. The CDR3 is made up of 19 amino acids. CDR3 sequence reads: CASSLGGRAHPPPPDTQYF. The DNA for the CDR3 is TGTGCCAGCAGCTTAGGCGGGAGGGCCCATCCCCCCCCCCCAGATACGCAGTATTTT.

This clonotype was observed at least ten times. The rearrangement links TRBV19 to TRBJ1-1; 7 bases line up with TRBD1. Germline CDR1 LNHDA, CDR2 SQIVND (reference sequence). Trimming removed 3 bases from V and 6 bases from J; junction bases left unmatched: 7. This CDR3 contains 14 residues. In DNA, the CDR3 is TGTGCCAGTAGTATTTACCCAGGGGGGCCTGAAGCTTTCTTT. Its protein product is CASSIYPGGPEAFF.

This sequence joins TRBV5-5 and TRBJ2-5, with 10 bases fitting TRBD2. The CDR3 length is 17 residues. In germline, CDR1 is SGHKS, CDR2 YYEKEE (reference sequence). The V and J ends lost 4 bases and 5 bases, in that order; junction bases with no gene match: 14. This CDR3 reads CASSKGALAGEWETQYF. CDR3 bases: TGTGCCAGCAGCAAGGGTGCCCTAGCGGGAGAATGGGAGACCCAGTACTTC.

This clonotype was seen a few times. The V gene is TRBV5-1, the J gene TRBJ2-1; possible D gene TRBD2, 6 bases. CDR1 and CDR2 from the germline V gene are SGHRS and YFSETQ. V gave up 0 bases and J gave up 9 bases, with 10 bases separating them. This CDR3 is built from 13 residues. In DNA form, the CDR3 reads TGCGCCAGCAGCTTGGGGGGGACTGCTGAGCAGTTCTTC. Its translation: CASSLGGTAEQFF.

The CDR3 DNA is TGTGCCAGCAGTTTCCCCCTCAGGGGGCGAAACTACGAGCAGTACTTC. Translating it yields CASSFPLRGRNYEQYF. This chain uses TRBV28 with TRBJ2-7; 8 nucleotides match TRBD1. Germline lookup yields CDR1 MDHEN and CDR2 SYDVKM. There are 16 residues in the CDR3. J was trimmed by 3 bases and V by 3 bases; bases with no gene match: 10.

This clonotype was counted many times. The chain recombines TRBV10-3 with TRBJ1-5; 7 bases fit TRBD1. The ends lost 4 bases at V and 2 bases at J; junction bases unmatched: 5. CDR1 and CDR2 (germline): ENHRY, SYGVKD. CDR3 size: 15 residues. CDR3 DNA: TGTGCCATCAGTGGACAGGGCGCGGGCAATCAGCCCCAGCATTTT. Amino acid sequence: CAISGQGAGNQPQHF.

The table lists this clonotype with many counts. The V and J genes are TRBV5-1 and TRBJ2-5; D is perhaps TRBD1 (6 bases). Germline lookup yields CDR1 SGHRS and CDR2 YFSETQ. Trimming pared 8 bases from V and 0 bases from J, leaving 14 bases between. The CDR3 is 14 amino acids. This chain's CDR3 is CASLKGDYQETQYF. CDR3 bases: TGCGCCAGTCTTAAGGGGGATTACCAAGAGACCCAGTACTTC.

The table lists this clonotype with a count of one. This chain links TRBV5-6 with TRBJ2-3; 7 bases are a match to TRBD1. Germline V gives CDR1 SGHDT, CDR2 YYEEEE. This CDR3 has 16 residues. The J segment lost 6 bases and the V segment lost 5 bases, leaving 15 bases of the junction unmatched. The CDR3 here is CASRFLVVQGRDTQYF. The CDR3 nucleotides are TGTGCCAGCAGATTTCTTGTTGTACAGGGGCGGGATACGCAGTATTTT.

This clonotype has a handful of counts. The rearrangement joins TRBV6-5 to TRBJ2-2; D gene unclear. From germline, CDR1 is MNHEY and CDR2 SVGAGI. The CDR3 is 15 residues long. Trimming cost V 1 base and J 0 bases, with 6 bases left between them. This CDR3 reads CASSYFAANTGELFF. The CDR3 bases are TGTGCCAGCAGTTACTTTGCCGCGAACACCGGGGAGCTGTTTTTT.

The chain combines TRBV12-3 or TRBV12-4 with TRBJ2-3; 7 nucleotides match TRBD2. Losses at the gene ends were 5 bases for V and 2 bases for J; bases not matched to a gene: 4. The CDR3 has 14 amino acids. The DNA for the CDR3 is TGTGCCAGCAGTCCTCTAGCGGACACAGATACGCAGTATTTT. Amino acids: CASSPLADTDTQYF.

This chain connects TRBV20-1 to TRBJ2-3; maybe TRBD1 (6 bases). With 1 base removed from V and 0 bases from J, the gap between germline ends came to 11 bases. CDR3 size: 15 residues. Germline assignment: CDR1 DFQATT and CDR2 SNEGSKA (reference sequence). Written as DNA, the CDR3 is TGCAGTGCTAGAGCGACAGGAGCTAGCACAGATACGCAGTATTTT. This gives the protein CSARATGASTDTQYF.

The table lists this clonotype with many counts. This rearrangement joins TRBV12-3 or TRBV12-4 to TRBJ2-7; D might be TRBD2 (6 bases). V lost 5 bases, J lost 3 bases, and 23 bases lay in between. This CDR3 has 17 amino acids. The CDR3 DNA is TGTGCCAGCAGTGCCTTGACGGAGAGGACTAAATTCTACGAGCAGTACTTC. The encoded protein is CASSALTERTKFYEQYF.

This clonotype was seen only a few times. This chain joins TRBV5-5 and TRBJ2-5; TRBD1 agrees at 9 bases. The trim removed 4 bases at V and 2 bases at J, leaving 9 bases unmatched. The CDR3 totals 16 residues. CDR1 SGHKS and CDR2 YYEKEE come from the germline V gene (reference sequence). In DNA form, the CDR3 reads TGTGCCAGCAGCACGGGACAGGGAATGTTGCAAGAGACCCAGTACTTC. Protein product: CASSTGQGMLQETQYF.

The chain carries TRBV7-9 and TRBJ1-2; TRBD1 matches 7 bases. The junction had 9 bases not matched to a gene; V was cut back by 5 bases and J by 6 bases. The CDR3 is 14 amino acids. CDR1 and CDR2 from the germline V gene are SEHNR and FQNEAQ (reference sequence). DNA of the CDR3: TGTGCCAGCAGCAGAATGACAGGGATGGATGGCTACACCTTC. This gives the protein CASSRMTGMDGYTF.

This clonotype was seen a handful of times. The gene calls are TRBV24-1 and TRBJ2-1, with D unclear. The V end lost 1 base, the J end lost 6 bases, and 0 bases lay between the germline ends. The CDR3 spans 11 residues. CDR1 and CDR2 (germline): KGHDR, SFDVKD. Here the CDR3 reads CATSDFNEQFF. The DNA of the CDR3 is TGTGCCACCAGTGATTTCAATGAGCAGTTCTTC.

CDR3 loop: CASSYVRGNTIYF. Here the CDR3 DNA reads TGTGCCAGCAGTTACGTTCGAGGAAACACCATATATTTT. The rearrangement links TRBV6-5 to TRBJ1-3; D uncertain. The germline CDR1 and CDR2 sequences are MNHEY and SVGAGI. V dropped 2 bases and J dropped 4 bases, with 6 bases sitting between them. CDR3 size: 13 residues.

This clonotype occurred a few times. V gene TRBV7-2 combines with J gene TRBJ1-3; TRBD1 might be the D (6 bases). There are 16 residues in the CDR3. Germline loops: CDR1 SGHTA, CDR2 FQGNSA. The V gene lost 2 bases and the J gene lost 0 bases, with 11 bases spanning the gap. DNA for the CDR3: TGTGCCAGCAGCTTATTCGTAGGGGGCTCTGGAAACACCATATATTTT. It specifies CASSLFVGGSGNTIYF.

V usage is TRBV20-1 and J usage is TRBJ2-5; D remains unclear. CDR1 DFQATT and CDR2 SNEGSKA come from the germline V gene (reference sequence). The CDR3 has 12 residues. V was pared by 8 bases and J by 4 bases, with 14 bases between. Here the CDR3 DNA reads TGCAGTACCTATAGGGAAGCAGAGACCCAGTACTTC. Its protein product is CSTYREAETQYF.

CDR3 sequence: CASSPRLSGGAVAGELFF. The CDR3 region has the DNA TGTGCCAGCAGCCCCCGACTGAGCGGGGGGGCCGTCGCCGGGGAGCTGTTTTTT. The V gene is TRBV9, the J gene TRBJ2-2; 10 bases fit TRBD2. V lost 4 bases and J lost 6; bases outside the gene matches: 15. CDR1 and CDR2 from the germline V gene are SGDLS and YYNGEE. This CDR3 contains 18 residues. Together with reference TRBV9 and TRBJ2-2, the CDR3 gives the full variable domain: DSGVTQTPKHLITATGQRVTLRCSPRSGDLSVYWYQQSLDQGLQFLIQYYNGEERAKGNILERFSAQQFPDLHSELNLSSLELGDSALYFCASSPRLSGGAVAGELFFGEGSRLTVL.

The table lists this clonotype with a few counts. The chain carries TRBV4-1 and TRBJ2-1; 11 positions agree with TRBD2. V gave up 4 bases and J gave up 6 bases; unmatched junction bases: 5. Germline V lookup: CDR1 MGHRA, CDR2 YSYEKL. The CDR3 totals 15 residues. CDR3 sequence: CASSPLAGGGNEQFF. Here the CDR3 DNA reads TGCGCCAGCAGCCCTCTAGCGGGAGGAGGCAATGAGCAGTTCTTC.

The table lists this clonotype with a few counts. The rearrangement links TRBV25-1 to TRBJ2-7; D may be TRBD1 (5 bases). The CDR3 runs to 13 residues. Trimming stripped 4 bases from V and 4 bases from J, with 11 bases between. Germline CDR1 is MGHDK and CDR2 is SYGVNS. The CDR3 DNA sequence: TGTGCCAGCAGTGGTAGCAGGGTGTACGAGCAGTACTTC. Residues: CASSGSRVYEQYF.